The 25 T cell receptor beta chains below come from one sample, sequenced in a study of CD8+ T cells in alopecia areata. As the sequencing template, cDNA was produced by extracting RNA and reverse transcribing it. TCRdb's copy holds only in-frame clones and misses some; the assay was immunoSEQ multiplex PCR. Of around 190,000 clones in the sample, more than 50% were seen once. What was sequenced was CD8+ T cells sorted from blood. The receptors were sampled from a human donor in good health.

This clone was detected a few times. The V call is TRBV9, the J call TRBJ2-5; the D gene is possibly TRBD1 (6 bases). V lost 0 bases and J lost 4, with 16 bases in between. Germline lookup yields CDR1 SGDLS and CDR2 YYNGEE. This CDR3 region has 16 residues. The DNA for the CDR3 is TGTGCCAGCAGCGTAGCTGGAACGGGCAGGGGAGAGACCCAGTACTTC. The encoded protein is CASSVAGTGRGETQYF.

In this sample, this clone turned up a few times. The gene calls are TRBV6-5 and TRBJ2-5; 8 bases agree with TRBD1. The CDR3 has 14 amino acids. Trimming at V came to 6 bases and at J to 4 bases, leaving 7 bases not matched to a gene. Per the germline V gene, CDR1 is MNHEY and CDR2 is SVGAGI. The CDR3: CASSKPGGRETQYF. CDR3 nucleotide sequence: TGTGCCAGCAGCAAGCCAGGGGGCCGAGAGACCCAGTACTTC.

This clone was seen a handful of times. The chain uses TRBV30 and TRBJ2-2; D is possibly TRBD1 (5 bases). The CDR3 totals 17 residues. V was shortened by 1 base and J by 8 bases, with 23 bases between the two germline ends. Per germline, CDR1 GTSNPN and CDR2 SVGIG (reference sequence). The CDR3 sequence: CAWSAPSGQGITGELFF. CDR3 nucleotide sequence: TGTGCCTGGAGTGCTCCCTCGGGTCAGGGAATTACAGGGGAGCTGTTTTTT.

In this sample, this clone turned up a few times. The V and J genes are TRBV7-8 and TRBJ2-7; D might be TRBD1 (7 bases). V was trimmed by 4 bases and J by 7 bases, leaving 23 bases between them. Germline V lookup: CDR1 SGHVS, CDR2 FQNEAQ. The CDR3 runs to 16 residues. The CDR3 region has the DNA TGTGCCAGCAGCTCTTTAGGGGGCAGGGGGGCTCGGGAGCAGTACTTC. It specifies CASSSLGGRGAREQYF.

CDR3 region: CASSQERVGPTYEQYF. In DNA form, the CDR3 reads TGCGCCAGCAGCCAAGAGCGGGTCGGGCCAACCTACGAGCAGTACTTC. The chain joins TRBV4-1 to TRBJ2-7, with a weak D call TRBD2 (5 bases). Germline V lookup: CDR1 MGHRA, CDR2 YSYEKL. The CDR3 runs to 16 residues. V shed 0 bases and J shed 2 bases, with 14 bases lying between them.

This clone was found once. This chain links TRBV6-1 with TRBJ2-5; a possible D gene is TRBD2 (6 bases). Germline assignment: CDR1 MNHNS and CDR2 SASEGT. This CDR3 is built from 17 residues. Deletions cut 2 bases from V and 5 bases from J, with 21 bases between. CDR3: CASSENGGLGGLETQYF. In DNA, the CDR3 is TGTGCCAGCAGTGAAAATGGGGGTCTCGGGGGATTGGAGACCCAGTACTTC.

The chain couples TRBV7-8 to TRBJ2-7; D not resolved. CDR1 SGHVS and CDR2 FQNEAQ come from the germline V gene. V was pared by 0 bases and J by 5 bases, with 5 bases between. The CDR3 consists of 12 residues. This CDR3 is CASSLAYNEQYF. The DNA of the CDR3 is TGTGCCAGCAGCTTAGCGTATAACGAGCAGTACTTC.

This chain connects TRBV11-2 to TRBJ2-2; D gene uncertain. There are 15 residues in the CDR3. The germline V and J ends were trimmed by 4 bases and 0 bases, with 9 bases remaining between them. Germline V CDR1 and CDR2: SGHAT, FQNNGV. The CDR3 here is CASSSPPTNTGELFF. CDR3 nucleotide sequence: TGTGCCAGCAGCTCGCCCCCGACGAACACCGGGGAGCTGTTTTTT.

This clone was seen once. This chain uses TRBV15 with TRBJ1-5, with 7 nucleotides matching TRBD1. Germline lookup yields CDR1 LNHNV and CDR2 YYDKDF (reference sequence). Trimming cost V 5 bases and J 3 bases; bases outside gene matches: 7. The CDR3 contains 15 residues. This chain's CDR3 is CATSGGTGDNQPQHF. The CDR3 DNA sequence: TGTGCCACCAGCGGAGGTACAGGGGACAATCAGCCCCAGCATTTT.

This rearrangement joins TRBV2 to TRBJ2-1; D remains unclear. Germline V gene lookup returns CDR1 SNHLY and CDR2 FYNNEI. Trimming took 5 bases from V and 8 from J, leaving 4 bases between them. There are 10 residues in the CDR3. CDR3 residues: CASSKHEQFF. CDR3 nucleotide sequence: TGTGCCAGCAGTAAGCATGAGCAGTTCTTC.

CDR3 amino acids: CASTPSGEGSPLHF. The CDR3 DNA follows: TGTGCCAGCACGCCGTCCGGGGAGGGTTCACCCCTCCACTTT. This chain links TRBV6-1 with TRBJ1-6; D gene uncertain. Trimming cost V 7 bases and J 9 bases, with 16 bases left between them. Germline V CDR1 and CDR2: MNHNS, SASEGT. CDR3 size: 14 residues.

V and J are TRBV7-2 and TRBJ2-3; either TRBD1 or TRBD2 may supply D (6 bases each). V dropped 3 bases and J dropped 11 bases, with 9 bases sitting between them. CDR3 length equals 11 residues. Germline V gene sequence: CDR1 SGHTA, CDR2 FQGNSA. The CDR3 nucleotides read TGTGCCAGCAGCTTGGGGGGCCAGCAGTATTTT. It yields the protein CASSLGGQQYF.

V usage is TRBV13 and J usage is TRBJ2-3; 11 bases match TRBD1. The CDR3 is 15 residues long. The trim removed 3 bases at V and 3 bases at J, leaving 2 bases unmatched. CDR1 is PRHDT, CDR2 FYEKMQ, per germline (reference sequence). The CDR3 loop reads CASSFGTGGTDTQYF. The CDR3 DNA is TGTGCCAGCAGCTTCGGGACAGGGGGGACAGATACGCAGTATTTT.

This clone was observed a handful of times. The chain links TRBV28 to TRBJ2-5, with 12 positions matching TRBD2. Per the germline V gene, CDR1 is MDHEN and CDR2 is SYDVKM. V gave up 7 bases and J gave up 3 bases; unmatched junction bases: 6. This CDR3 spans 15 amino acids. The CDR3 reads CASTSSGGGEETQYF. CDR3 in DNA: TGTGCCAGCACCTCTAGCGGGGGGGGAGAAGAGACCCAGTACTTC.

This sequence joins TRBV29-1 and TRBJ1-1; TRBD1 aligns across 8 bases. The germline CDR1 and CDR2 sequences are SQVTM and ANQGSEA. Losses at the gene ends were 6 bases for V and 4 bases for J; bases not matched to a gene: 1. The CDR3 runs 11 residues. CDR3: CSVDRATEAFF. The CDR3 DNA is TGCAGCGTGGACAGGGCCACTGAAGCTTTCTTT.

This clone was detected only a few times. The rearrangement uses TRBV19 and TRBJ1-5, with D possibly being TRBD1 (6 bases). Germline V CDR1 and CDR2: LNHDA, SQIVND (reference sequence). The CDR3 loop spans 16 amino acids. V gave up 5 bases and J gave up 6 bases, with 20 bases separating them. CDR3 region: CASSLRGGGQGQPQHF. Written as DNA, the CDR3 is TGTGCCAGTAGTCTCCGAGGCGGGGGGCAAGGTCAGCCCCAGCATTTT.

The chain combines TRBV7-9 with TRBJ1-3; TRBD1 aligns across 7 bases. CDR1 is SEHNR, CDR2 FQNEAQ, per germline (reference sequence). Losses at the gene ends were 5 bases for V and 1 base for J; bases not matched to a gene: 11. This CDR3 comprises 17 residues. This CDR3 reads CASSPSRQGPSGNTIYF. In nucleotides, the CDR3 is TGTGCCAGCAGCCCCTCAAGACAGGGTCCATCTGGAAACACCATATATTTT.

The chain's CDR3 is CASSLGTEAFF. The DNA of the CDR3 is TGTGCCAGCAGCTTGGGAACTGAAGCTTTCTTT. This chain links TRBV5-5 with TRBJ1-1; the D is unclear. Germline V lookup: CDR1 SGHKS, CDR2 YYEKEE (reference sequence). Trimming shortened V by 0 bases and J by 5 bases, and 2 bases separated the two germline ends. The CDR3 sequence is 11 residues long.

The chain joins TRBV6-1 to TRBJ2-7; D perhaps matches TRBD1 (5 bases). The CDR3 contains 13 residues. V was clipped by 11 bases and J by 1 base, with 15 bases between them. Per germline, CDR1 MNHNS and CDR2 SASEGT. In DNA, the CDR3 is TGTGCCGTCAGGGTGGGCCAATCCTACGAGCAGTACTTC. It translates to CAVRVGQSYEQYF.

This CDR3 is CASSFGRDRPYNEQFF. The CDR3 nucleotides read TGCGCCAGCAGCTTCGGCCGGGACAGGCCCTACAATGAGCAGTTCTTC. The chain combines TRBV5-1 with TRBJ2-1, with 8 bases matching TRBD1. This CDR3 spans 16 amino acids. The germline CDR1 and CDR2 sequences are SGHRS and YFSETQ. The V and J ends lost 2 bases and 2 bases, in that order; junction bases with no gene match: 6.

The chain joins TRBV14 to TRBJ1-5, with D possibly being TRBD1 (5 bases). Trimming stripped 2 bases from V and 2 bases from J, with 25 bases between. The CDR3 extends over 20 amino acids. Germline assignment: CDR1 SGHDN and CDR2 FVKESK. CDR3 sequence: CASSQLANHRGSRGNQPQHF. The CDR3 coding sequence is TGTGCCAGCAGCCAACTAGCCAACCACCGCGGGTCCAGGGGCAATCAGCCCCAGCATTTT. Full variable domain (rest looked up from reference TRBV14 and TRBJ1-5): EAGVTQFPSHSVIEKGQTVTLRCDPISGHDNLYWYRRVMGKEIKFLLHFVKESKQDESGMPNNRFLAERTGGTYSTLKVQPAELEDSGVYFCASSQLANHRGSRGNQPQHFGDGTRLSIL.

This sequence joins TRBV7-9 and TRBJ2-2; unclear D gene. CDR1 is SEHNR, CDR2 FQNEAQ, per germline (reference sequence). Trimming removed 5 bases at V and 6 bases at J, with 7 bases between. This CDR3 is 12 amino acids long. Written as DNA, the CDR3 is TGTGCCAGCAGCGCCCGGGCCGGGGAGCTGTTTTTT. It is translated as CASSARAGELFF.

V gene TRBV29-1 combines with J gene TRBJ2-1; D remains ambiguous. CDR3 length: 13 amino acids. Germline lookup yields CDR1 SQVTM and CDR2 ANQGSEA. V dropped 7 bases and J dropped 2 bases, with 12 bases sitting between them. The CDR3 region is CSASESPYNEQFF. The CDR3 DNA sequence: TGCAGCGCTTCAGAGTCCCCCTACAATGAGCAGTTCTTC.

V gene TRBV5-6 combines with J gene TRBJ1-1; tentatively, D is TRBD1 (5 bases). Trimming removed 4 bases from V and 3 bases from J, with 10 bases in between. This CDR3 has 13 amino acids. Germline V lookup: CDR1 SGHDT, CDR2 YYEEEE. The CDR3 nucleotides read TGTGCCAGCAGCCCCGGGGGAGACACTGAAGCTTTCTTT. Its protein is CASSPGGDTEAFF. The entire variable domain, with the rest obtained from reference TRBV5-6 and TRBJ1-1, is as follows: DAGVTQSPTHLIKTRGQQVTLRCSPKSGHDTVSWYQQALGQGPQFIFQYYEEEERQRGNFPDRFSGHQFPNYSSELNVNALLLGDSALYLCASSPGGDTEAFFGQGTRLTVV.

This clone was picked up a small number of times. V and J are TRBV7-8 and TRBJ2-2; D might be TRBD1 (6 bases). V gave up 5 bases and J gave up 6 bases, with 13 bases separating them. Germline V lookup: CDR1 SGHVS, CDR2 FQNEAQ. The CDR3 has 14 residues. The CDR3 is CASSALQGSGELFF. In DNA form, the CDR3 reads TGTGCCAGCAGCGCATTACAGGGATCCGGGGAGCTGTTTTTT.